This record concerns one T cell receptor (beta chain) sequence. Its antigen remains undetermined. Base qualities are not recorded, but no much larger clone differs from it by a single base. The trial excluded patients who had a history of autoimmune disease or were on systemic immunosuppression. Peripheral blood for TCR sequencing was collected from all dose cohorts at baseline, on cycle 4 day 1, and on cycle 7 day 1. Samples were obtained from an open-label, multicenter, first-in-human phase I dose-escalation trial of ivuxolimab. Adults with locally advanced or metastatic head and neck squamous cell, hepatocellular, melanoma or renal cell carcinoma were enrolled in the trial. Before TCR sequencing, CD4+ T cells and CD8+ T cells from peripheral blood were sorted into separate populations. The data are from a study of OX40 agonist ivuxolimab in advanced cancers. Background on the whole study: The costimulatory receptor OX40 (CD134) was targeted by ivuxolimab, a fully human IgG2 agonistic monoclonal antibody. Intravenous ivuxolimab was administered to patients every 2 weeks at six dose levels: 0.01, 0.1, 0.3, 1.5, 3 and 10 mg/kg. Peripheral TCRbeta sequencing aimed to test whether ivuxolimab altered TCR sequence diversity and caused clonal T-cell expansion. Patients were allowed to have had prior anti-PD-1, anti-PD-L1 or anti-CTLA-4 therapy, and roughly 40% of the dose-escalation patients had previously received checkpoint inhibitors. Among the roughly 52 dose-escalation patients, around 19 had hepatocellular carcinoma, approximately 15 melanoma, 9 renal cell carcinoma and 9 head and neck cancer. Partial responses occurred in three dose-escalation patients, of whom one had hepatocellular carcinoma and two had cutaneous melanoma. The dose-escalation cohort was over 70% male with a mean age of approximately 59 years, ranging from 23 to 79. The paper covers the monotherapy dose-escalation part of the phase I ivuxolimab trial, which included N ≈ 54 patients.

For sequencing of the TCRbeta CDR3 region, genomic DNA was extracted from the sorted cells. The immunoSEQ Assay was used for sequencing of TCRbeta CDR3 regions. What TCRdb holds here is the immuneACCESS table cut down to in-frame rearrangements. Part of the clones is not present; checked against another copy, under half of the missing clones reflect an unresolved V gene, and the others are unexplained. The sample records some 67,000 clones, 85% of which are singletons. Clones ranked in the top ten supply roughly 0.8% of the sample. What the authors observed across the whole study: At doses of 0.1 to 3.0 mg/kg, clonal expansion of both CD4+ and CD8+ T cells in blood was seen between baseline and week 6. Antigen specificity was not determined for the clonally expanded peripheral T cells. Low levels of normalized T-cell clonal expansion were also seen in some patients who did not respond. After ivuxolimab, expanded clones were on average more numerous among CD8+ T cells than among CD4+ T cells. In the 0.1-3.0 mg/kg groups, partial responders were among the patients with the lowest normalized peripheral clonal expansion, particularly in CD8+ T cells.

V gives up 6 bases and J gives up 6 bases, and the segment between their germline ends measures 14 bases. In the germline V gene (reference sequence), CDR1 corresponds to MNHEY and CDR2 to SMNVEV. The CDR3, from cysteine to phenylalanine, totals 13 residues. Just CDR3 DNA is preserved here, 39 bases in frame from base 1. The receptor was isolated from an adult with an advanced solid tumor such as melanoma, head and neck, liver or kidney cancer. The chain links TRBV27 with TRBJ1-2, with TRBD1 perhaps the D gene, on 6 matching bases. Source: CD4+ or CD8+ T cells sorted from blood, taken in a trial of the OX40 agonist ivuxolimab. The nucleotides read TGTGCCAGCAGGGTTCACAGGGTTGATGGCTACACCTTC. The resulting protein is CASRVHRVDGYTF.